This T cell receptor (beta chain) was sequenced in a study of regulatory T cells in long-lasting Graves disease. Findings and caveats of the study: Small numbers of samples may have cut accuracy.

Specified time point: persistent/refractory GD, antithyroid drugs over 5 years with positive TRAb. The authors made the TCR library using RNA they extracted from PBMCs. There are 16 residues in the CDR3. Germline V CDR1 and CDR2: GTSNPN, SVGIG (reference sequence). V trimming: 4 bases; J trimming: 0 bases; junction bases outside the gene matches: 7. This clonotype was seen just once. The antigen is not known. HTBI primers from iRepertoire and Arm-PCR of CDR3 regions yielded the TCR beta libraries. TCRdb reprocessed the multiplex PCR reads with MiXCR, giving one entry per CDR3 protein. The data contain 310,000 or so distinct CDR3 sequences, 20% to 25% of them singletons.

Material: peripheral blood mononuclear cells (PBMCs), obtained when the disease was refractory, from a patient treated with antithyroid drugs. The chain uses TRBV30 and TRBJ1-3; 9 bases match TRBD1. This clonotype was sampled from a female donor with Graves disease. CDR3 DNA: TGTGCCTGGACCGGGACAGGGCTACTCTCTGGAAACACCATATATTTT. Translating gives CAWTGTGLLSGNTIYF.